The T cell receptor beta chain under discussion was sequenced for a study of CD8 T cells in Susac syndrome. About the study: Blood was drawn from patients with Susac syndrome. At that point, they were therapy-naive, on corticosteroids, or on intravenous immunoglobulin alone.

Germline-derived CDR1 and CDR2 are SNHLY and FYNNEI. The V end was cut by 4 bases, the J end by 8 bases, with 14 bases between. The CDR3 contains 13 residues. Roughly 0.45 to 1 ug RNA was reverse transcribed with random hexamers. TCRdb re-derived calls from the immunoSEQ multiplex PCR reads in MiXCR, one entry per CDR3 protein. The profile shows roughly 100,000 distinct CDR3 sequences, 95% to 97% of them singletons. Patients with Susac syndrome fulfilled recently defined diagnostic criteria for definite or probable disease. V is TRBV2 and J is TRBJ1-2; no clear D. The receptor comes from a human donor with Susac syndrome. The sample comprised CD8+ T cells from PBMCs. The CDR3 loop reads CASSVGNRVGYTF. Written as DNA, the CDR3 is TGTGCCAGCAGTGTTGGGAACCGGGTCGGCTACACCTTC.